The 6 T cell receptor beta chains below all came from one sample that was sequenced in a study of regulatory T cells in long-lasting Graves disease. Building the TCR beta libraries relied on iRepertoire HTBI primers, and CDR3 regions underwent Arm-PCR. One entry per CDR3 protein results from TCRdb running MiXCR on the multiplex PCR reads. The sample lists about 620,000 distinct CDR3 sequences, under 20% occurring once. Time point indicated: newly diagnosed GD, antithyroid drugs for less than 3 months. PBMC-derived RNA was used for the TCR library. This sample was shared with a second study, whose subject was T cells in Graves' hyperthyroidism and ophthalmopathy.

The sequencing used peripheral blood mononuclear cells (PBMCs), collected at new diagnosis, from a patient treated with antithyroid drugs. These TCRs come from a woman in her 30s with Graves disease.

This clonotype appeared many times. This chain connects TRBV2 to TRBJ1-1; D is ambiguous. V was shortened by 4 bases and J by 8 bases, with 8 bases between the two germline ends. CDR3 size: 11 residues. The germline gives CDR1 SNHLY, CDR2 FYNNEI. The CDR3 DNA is TGTGCCAGCAGTGCGACCACCGAAGCTTTCTTT. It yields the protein CASSATTEAFF.

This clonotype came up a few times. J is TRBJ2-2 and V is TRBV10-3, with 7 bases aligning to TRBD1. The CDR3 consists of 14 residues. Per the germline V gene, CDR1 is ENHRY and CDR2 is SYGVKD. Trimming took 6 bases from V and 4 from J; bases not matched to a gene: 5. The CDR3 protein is CAIRPGQSTGELFF. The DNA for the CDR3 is TGTGCCATCAGACCGGGACAGAGCACCGGGGAGCTGTTTTTT.

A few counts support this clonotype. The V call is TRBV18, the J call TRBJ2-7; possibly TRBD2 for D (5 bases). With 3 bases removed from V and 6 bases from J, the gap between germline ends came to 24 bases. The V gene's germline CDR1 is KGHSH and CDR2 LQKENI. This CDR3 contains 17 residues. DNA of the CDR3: TGTGCCAGCTCACCCCCATACGCGGCCGCCACAGAGGGCGAGCAGTACTTC. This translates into CASSPPYAAATEGEQYF.

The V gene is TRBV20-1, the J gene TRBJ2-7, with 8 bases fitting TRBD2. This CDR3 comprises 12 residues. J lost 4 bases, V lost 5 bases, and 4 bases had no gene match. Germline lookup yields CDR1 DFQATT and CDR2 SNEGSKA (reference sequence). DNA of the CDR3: TGCAGTGCTGGGACTAGTAGATACGAGCAGTACTTC. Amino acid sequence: CSAGTSRYEQYF.

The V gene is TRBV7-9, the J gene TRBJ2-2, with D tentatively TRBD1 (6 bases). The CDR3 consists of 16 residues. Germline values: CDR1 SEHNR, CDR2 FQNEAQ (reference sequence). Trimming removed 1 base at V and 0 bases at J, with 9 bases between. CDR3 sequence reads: CASSLVGTTNTGELFF. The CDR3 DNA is TGTGCCAGCAGCTTAGTAGGGACAACGAACACCGGGGAGCTGTTTTTT.

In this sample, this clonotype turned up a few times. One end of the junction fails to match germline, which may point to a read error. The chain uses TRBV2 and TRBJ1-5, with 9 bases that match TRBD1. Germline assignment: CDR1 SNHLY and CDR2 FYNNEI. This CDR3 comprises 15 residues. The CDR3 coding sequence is TGTGCCAACAGTGATCGGACAGGGGACAATCAGCCCCAGCATTTT. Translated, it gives CANSDRTGDNQPQHF.